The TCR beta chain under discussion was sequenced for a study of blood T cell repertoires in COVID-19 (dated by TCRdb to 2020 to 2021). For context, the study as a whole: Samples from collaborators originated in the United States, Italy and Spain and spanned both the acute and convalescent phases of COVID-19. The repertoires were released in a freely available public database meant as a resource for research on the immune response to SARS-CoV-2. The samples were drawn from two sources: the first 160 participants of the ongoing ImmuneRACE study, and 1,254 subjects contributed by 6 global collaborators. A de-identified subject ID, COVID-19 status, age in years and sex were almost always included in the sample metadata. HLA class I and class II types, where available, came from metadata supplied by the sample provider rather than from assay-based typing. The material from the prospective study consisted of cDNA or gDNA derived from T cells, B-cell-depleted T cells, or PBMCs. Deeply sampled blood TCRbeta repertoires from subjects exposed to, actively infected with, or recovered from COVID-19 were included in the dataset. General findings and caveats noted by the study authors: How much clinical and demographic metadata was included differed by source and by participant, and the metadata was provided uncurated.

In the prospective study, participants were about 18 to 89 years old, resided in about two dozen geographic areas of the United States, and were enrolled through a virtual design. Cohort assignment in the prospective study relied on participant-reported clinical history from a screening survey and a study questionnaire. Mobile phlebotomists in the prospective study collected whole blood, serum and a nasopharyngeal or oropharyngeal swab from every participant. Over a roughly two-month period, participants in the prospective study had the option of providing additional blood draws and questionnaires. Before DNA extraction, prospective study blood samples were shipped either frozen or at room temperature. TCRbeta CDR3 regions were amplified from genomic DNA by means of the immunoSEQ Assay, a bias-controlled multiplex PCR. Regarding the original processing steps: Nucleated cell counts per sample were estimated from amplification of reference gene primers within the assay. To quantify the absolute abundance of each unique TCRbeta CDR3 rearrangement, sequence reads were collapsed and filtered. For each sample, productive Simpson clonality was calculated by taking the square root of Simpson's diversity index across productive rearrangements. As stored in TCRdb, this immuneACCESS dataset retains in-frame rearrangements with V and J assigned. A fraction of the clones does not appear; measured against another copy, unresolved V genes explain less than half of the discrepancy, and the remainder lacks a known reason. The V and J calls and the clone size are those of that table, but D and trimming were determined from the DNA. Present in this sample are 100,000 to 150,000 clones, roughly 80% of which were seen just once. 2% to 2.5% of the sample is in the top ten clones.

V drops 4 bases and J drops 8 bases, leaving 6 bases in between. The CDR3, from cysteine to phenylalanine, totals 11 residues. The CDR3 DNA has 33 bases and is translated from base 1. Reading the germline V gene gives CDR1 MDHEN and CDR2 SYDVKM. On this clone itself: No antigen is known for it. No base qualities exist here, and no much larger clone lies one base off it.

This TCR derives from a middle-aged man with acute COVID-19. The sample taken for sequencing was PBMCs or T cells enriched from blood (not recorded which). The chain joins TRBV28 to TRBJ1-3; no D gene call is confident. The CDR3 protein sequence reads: CASSSVDTIYF. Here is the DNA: TGTGCCAGCAGTTCGGTGGACACCATATATTTT.